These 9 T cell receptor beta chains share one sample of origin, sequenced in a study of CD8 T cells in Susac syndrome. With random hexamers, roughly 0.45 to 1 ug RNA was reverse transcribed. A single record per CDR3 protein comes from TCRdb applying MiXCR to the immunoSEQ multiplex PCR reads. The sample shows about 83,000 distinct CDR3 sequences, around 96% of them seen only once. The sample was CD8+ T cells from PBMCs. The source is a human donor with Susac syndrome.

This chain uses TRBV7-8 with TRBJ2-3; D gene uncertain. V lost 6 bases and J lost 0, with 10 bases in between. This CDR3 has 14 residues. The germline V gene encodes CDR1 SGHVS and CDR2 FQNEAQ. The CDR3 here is CASRGKTSTDTQYF. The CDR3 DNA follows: TGTGCCAGCAGAGGGAAAACGAGCACAGATACGCAGTATTTT.

For the CDR3, the DNA is TGTGCCAGCAGCCCTAAGGGGGGACTACCCTACAATGAGCAGTTCTTC. This translates into CASSPKGGLPYNEQFF. The V and J genes are TRBV3-1 and TRBJ2-1; D may be TRBD2 (7 bases). CDR3 size: 16 residues. Between the trimmed V and J ends, which lost 4 bases and 2 bases, there was a span of 15 bases. CDR1 is LGHDT, CDR2 YNNKEL, per germline (reference sequence).

CDR3 coding DNA: TGTGCCAGCAGCCGGGTCCCAGAGACCCAGTACTTC. Translating it yields CASSRVPETQYF. The rearrangement uses TRBV7-9 and TRBJ2-5; D ambiguous. V lost 5 bases to trimming and J lost 4 bases, with 8 bases between them. CDR1 is SEHNR, CDR2 FQNEAQ, per germline (reference sequence). The CDR3 covers 12 residues.

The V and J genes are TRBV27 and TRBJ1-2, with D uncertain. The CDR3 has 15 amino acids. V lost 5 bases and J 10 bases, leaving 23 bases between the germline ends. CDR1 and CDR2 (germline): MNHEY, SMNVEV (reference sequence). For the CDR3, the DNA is TGTGCCAGCAGTCTTTCCCCTGGGAATCCAATGTCCTACACCTTC. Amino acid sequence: CASSLSPGNPMSYTF.

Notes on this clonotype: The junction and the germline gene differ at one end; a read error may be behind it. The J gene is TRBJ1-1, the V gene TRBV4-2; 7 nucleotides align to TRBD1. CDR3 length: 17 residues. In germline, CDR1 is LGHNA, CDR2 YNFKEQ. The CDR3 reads CASRQEGAVDRYFEAFF. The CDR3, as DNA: TGTGCCAGCAGGCAAGAGGGTGCGGTGGACAGGTATTTTGAAGCTTTCTTT.

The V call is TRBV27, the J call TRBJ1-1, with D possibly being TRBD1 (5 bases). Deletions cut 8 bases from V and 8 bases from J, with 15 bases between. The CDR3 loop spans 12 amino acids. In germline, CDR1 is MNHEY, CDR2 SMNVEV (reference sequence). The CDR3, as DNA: TGTGCCAGCCGCCGGGGGACCCGGGAAGCTTTCTTT. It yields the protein CASRRGTREAFF.

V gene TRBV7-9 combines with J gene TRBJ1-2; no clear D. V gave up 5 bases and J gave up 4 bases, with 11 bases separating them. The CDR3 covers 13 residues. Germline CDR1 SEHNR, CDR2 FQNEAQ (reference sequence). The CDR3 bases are TGTGCCAGCAGCCATCAGGCGGCCTATGGCTACACCTTC. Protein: CASSHQAAYGYTF. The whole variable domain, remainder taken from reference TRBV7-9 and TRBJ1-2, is DTGVSQNPRHKITKRGQNVTFRCDPISEHNRLYWYRQTLGQGPEFLTYFQNEAQLEKSRLLSDRFSAERPKGSFSTLEIQRTEQGDSAMYLCASSHQAAYGYTFGSGTRLTVV.

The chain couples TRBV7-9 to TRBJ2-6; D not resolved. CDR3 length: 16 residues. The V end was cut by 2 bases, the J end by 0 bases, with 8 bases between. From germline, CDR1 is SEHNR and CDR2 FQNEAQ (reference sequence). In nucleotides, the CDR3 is TGTGCCAGCAGCTTATGGGCCCTCTCTGGGGCCAACGTCCTGACTTTC. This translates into CASSLWALSGANVLTF. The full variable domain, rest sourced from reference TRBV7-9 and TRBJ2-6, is DTGVSQNPRHKITKRGQNVTFRCDPISEHNRLYWYRQTLGQGPEFLTYFQNEAQLEKSRLLSDRFSAERPKGSFSTLEIQRTEQGDSAMYLCASSLWALSGANVLTFGAGSRLTVL.

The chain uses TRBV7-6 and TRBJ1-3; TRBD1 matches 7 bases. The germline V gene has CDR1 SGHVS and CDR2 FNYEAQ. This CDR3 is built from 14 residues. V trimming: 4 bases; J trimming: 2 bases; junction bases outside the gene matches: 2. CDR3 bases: TGTGCCAGCAGCTGGGGGACAGCTGGAAACACCATATATTTT. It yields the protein CASSWGTAGNTIYF.